One T cell receptor (beta chain) is described in this entry. What it binds is not known. The record originates from a study of cytomegalovirus exposure and HLA in healthy donors. Overall study context: Roughly 180 million T cells yielded 100 million or so unique TCR beta sequences in earlier analysis. Study results and limitations: The authors considered a cluster of highly shared sequence variants likely to be a sequencing artifact.

V was pared by 0 bases and J by 4 bases, with 9 bases between. The CDR3 has 14 amino acids. Germline CDR1 and CDR2: SGHTA and FQGNSA. Both 60 Vbeta primers and 13 Jbeta primers went into the PCR. Only in-frame clones appear in the TCRdb table, and some are missing; sequencing was by immunoSEQ multiplex PCR. The listing contains roughly 100,000 clones. Sequenced: PBMCs. The sequence was obtained from a woman in her thirties in good health and CMV-seronegative. The chain carries TRBV7-2 and TRBJ2-5, with D possibly being TRBD2 (5 bases). The CDR3 nucleotides are TGTGCCAGCAGCTTAGCTGGGAGCAGAGAGACCCAGTACTTC. Protein sequence: CASSLAGSRETQYF.